These 3 T cell receptor beta chains were sequenced from one sample in a study of T-cell memory formation after mild COVID-19. TCRdb fed the 5' RACE reads into MiXCR, producing one record per CDR3 protein. The sample carries approximately 440,000 distinct CDR3 sequences, around 19% recorded once. Sequences were obtained from PBMCs or a T cell subset sorted from them (not recorded which). Every receptor here comes from an adult woman who had mild COVID-19 (a few samples of this study predate the infection). Cell type and time point are not known.

V gene TRBV20-1 combines with J gene TRBJ1-2; 10 nucleotides line up with TRBD1. V trimming: 5 bases; J trimming: 4 bases; junction bases outside the gene matches: 7. The CDR3 extends over 14 amino acids. CDR1 and CDR2 (germline): DFQATT, SNEGSKA (reference sequence). CDR3 nucleotides: TGCAGTGCTCCACGACAGGGGGCCTTCTATGGCTACACCTTC. Residues: CSAPRQGAFYGYTF.

This clonotype has just a few counts. The rearrangement joins TRBV7-8 to TRBJ2-1, with TRBD2 identical over 12 bases. Germline V CDR1 and CDR2: SGHVS, FQNEAQ. V was clipped by 1 base and J by 5 bases; unmatched bases: 6. The CDR3 is 17 residues long. The CDR3 spells CASSLGASGRADNEQFF. CDR3 DNA: TGTGCCAGCAGCTTAGGCGCTAGCGGGAGGGCCGACAATGAGCAGTTCTTC.

This clonotype was detected a few times. V gene TRBV7-9 combines with J gene TRBJ2-1; D is unresolved. This CDR3 contains 15 residues. V shed 4 bases and J shed 1 base, with 11 bases lying between them. From germline, CDR1 is SEHNR and CDR2 FQNEAQ (reference sequence). The CDR3 DNA reads TGTGCCAGCAGCTCCTCTGGGTGGTCCTACAATGAGCAGTTCTTC. This sequence encodes CASSSSGWSYNEQFF.